A single sample gave rise to the 29 T cell receptor beta chains below, sequenced in a study of T cell repertoires in cytomegalovirus infection (dated by TCRdb to about 2019). These receptors' antigens are unknown. These reads were obtained on an Illumina HiSeq 1500. TCRdb handled the public reads itself, with Q25 trimming in fastp and clone calling in MiXCR, and kept productive beta chains. CDR3 protein sequences are deduplicated, and each keeps its most common genes and DNA. This sample comprises 650,000 to 850,000 distinct CDR3 sequences, 25% to 35% of them detected only once. Roughly 13% of the sample comes from the top ten. In the paper's terms, the treatment or condition label means: in vitro stimulation with specific CMV peptide epitopes to enrich CMV-specific T cells. The source was cultured CD8+ T cells from PBMCs, collected from culture after CMV antigen stimulation. The receptor set was obtained from a human donor in good health (CMV status not recorded). Some clones in this sample may be carry-over from other donors' samples.

V is TRBV28 and J is TRBJ2-5; D could derive from TRBD1 or TRBD2 (6 bases each). Germline V gene lookup returns CDR1 MDHEN and CDR2 SYDVKM. V was clipped by 4 bases and J by 2 bases, with 14 bases between them. The CDR3 is 15 amino acids. The CDR3 here is CASSSPGARQETQYF. In nucleotides, the CDR3 is TGTGCCAGCAGTTCCCCGGGGGCTCGGCAAGAGACCCAGTACTTC.

This clonotype was counted at least ten times. The genes are TRBV12-3 or TRBV12-4 and TRBJ1-1; the match to TRBD1 covers 7 bases. CDR3 size: 13 residues. V trimming: 6 bases; J trimming: 4 bases; junction bases outside the gene matches: 5. The CDR3 coding sequence is TGTGCCAGCAGGACAGGGAGGGGCACTGAAGCTTTCTTT. This encodes CASRTGRGTEAFF.

The chain recombines TRBV20-1 with TRBJ1-5; the match to TRBD1 covers 10 bases. V was pared by 1 base and J by 0 bases, with 9 bases of the junction left unmatched. Germline CDR1 and CDR2: DFQATT and SNEGSKA (reference sequence). The CDR3 length is 18 residues. The chain's CDR3 is CSARGLGQGSYSNQPQHF. The CDR3 DNA reads TGCAGTGCTAGAGGCTTGGGACAGGGGTCTTATAGCAATCAGCCCCAGCATTTT.

This clonotype was seen only a few times. V usage is TRBV6-8 and J usage is TRBJ2-7; 8 nucleotides match TRBD1. In germline, CDR1 is MNHGY, CDR2 SAAAGT. Trimming cost V 6 bases and J 4 bases; bases outside gene matches: 5. The CDR3 sequence is 13 residues long. The CDR3 sequence is CASRLGQDYEQYV. CDR3 sequence (DNA): TGTGCCAGCAGACTGGGACAGGATTACGAGCAGTACGTC.

The rearrangement joins TRBV12-3 or TRBV12-4 to TRBJ2-1, with 7 positions matching TRBD2. This CDR3 has 14 amino acids. The V and J ends lost 3 bases and 9 bases, in that order; junction bases with no gene match: 8. CDR3 coding DNA: TGTGCCAGCAGTTTTAGTCCGGGGGGTGGTGAGCAGTTCTTC. Amino acid sequence: CASSFSPGGGEQFF.

The V call is TRBV20-1, the J call TRBJ2-1; D is uncertain. The CDR3 sequence is 12 residues long. The germline CDR1 and CDR2 sequences are DFQATT and SNEGSKA (reference sequence). V shed 3 bases and J shed 4 bases, with 7 bases lying between them. The CDR3 here is CSARSFYNEQFF. In nucleotides, the CDR3 is TGCAGTGCTAGGAGCTTTTACAATGAGCAGTTCTTC.

This clonotype was found a few times. V and J are TRBV6-5 and TRBJ2-2; TRBD1 matches 9 bases. V lost 6 bases, J lost 7 bases, and 6 bases stayed unmatched. This CDR3 has 14 residues. Germline V lookup: CDR1 MNHEY, CDR2 SVGAGI. This chain's CDR3 is CASRVGQGIGELFF. DNA of the CDR3: TGTGCCAGCAGGGTGGGACAGGGTATCGGGGAGCTGTTTTTT.

The chain uses TRBV7-8 and TRBJ1-5; D possibly corresponds to TRBD1 (6 bases). Germline V gene data show CDR1 as SGHVS and CDR2 as FQNEAQ. The CDR3 runs to 11 residues. V lost 5 bases and J 14 bases, leaving 13 bases between the germline ends. The CDR3 reads CASSQGSGKHF. CDR3 sequence (DNA): TGTGCCAGCAGCCAGGGGTCCGGGAAGCATTTT. Filled out from reference TRBV7-8 and TRBJ1-5, the complete variable domain reads GAGVSQSPRYKVAKRGQDVALRCDPISGHVSLFWYQQALGQGPEFLTYFQNEAQLDKSGLPSDRFFAERPEGSVSTLKIQRTQQEDSAVYLCASSQGSGKHFGDGTRLSIL.

This sequence joins TRBV7-1 and TRBJ1-1; D remains ambiguous. TRBV7-1 is placed among ORFs of uncertain function. The CDR3 covers 16 residues. Trimming removed 9 bases at V and 6 bases at J, with 26 bases between. The CDR3 protein is CASPASGVSPGSEAFF. The CDR3 nucleotides are TGTGCCAGTCCCGCTAGTGGGGTTTCCCCGGGATCTGAAGCTTTCTTT.

The V call is TRBV19, the J call TRBJ2-7; D is perhaps TRBD2 (7 bases). Germline CDR1 and CDR2: LNHDA and SQIVND (reference sequence). CDR3 size: 12 residues. With 8 bases removed from V and 2 bases from J, the gap between germline ends came to 10 bases. The CDR3 sequence: CASGGGPYEQYF. CDR3 nucleotide sequence: TGTGCCAGTGGGGGGGGGCCCTACGAGCAGTACTTC.

This clonotype was observed at least ten times. The chain couples TRBV7-6 to TRBJ2-2, with D perhaps TRBD2 (6 bases). V was cut by 5 bases and J by 7 bases, with 14 bases left in between. The CDR3 loop spans 14 amino acids. Germline CDR1 reads SGHVS; CDR2 reads FNYEAQ. In nucleotides, the CDR3 is TGTGCCAGCAGCCCAAGGGCGGGGAACGGGGAGCTGTTTTTT. Protein sequence: CASSPRAGNGELFF. Together with reference TRBV7-6 and TRBJ2-2, the CDR3 gives the full variable domain: GAGVSQSPRYKVTKRGQDVALRCDPISGHVSLYWYRQALGQGPEFLTYFNYEAQQDKSGLPNDRFSAERPEGSISTLTIQRTEQRDSAMYRCASSPRAGNGELFFGEGSRLTVL.

V gene TRBV2 combines with J gene TRBJ2-1; D not resolved. CDR1 SNHLY and CDR2 FYNNEI come from the germline V gene. The CDR3 length is 14 residues. Deletions cut 8 bases from V and 5 bases from J, with 16 bases between. Written as DNA, the CDR3 is TGTGCCAGCCCCGGAAGACGAACAGACAATGAGCAGTTCTTC. It codes for CASPGRRTDNEQFF. Full variable domain (missing parts from reference TRBV2 and TRBJ2-1): EPEVTQTPSHQVTQMGQEVILRCVPISNHLYFYWYRQILGQKVEFLVSFYNNEISEKSEIFDDQFSVERPDGSNFTLKIRSTKLEDSAMYFCASPGRRTDNEQFFGPGTRLTVL.

This clonotype was observed a handful of times. The chain couples TRBV25-1 to TRBJ2-2; 9 bases match TRBD2. Looked up from germline, CDR1 is MGHDK and CDR2 is SYGVNS. The V segment lost 0 bases and the J segment 6 bases; nucleotides outside the gene matches: 5. The CDR3 covers 16 residues. The CDR3 DNA follows: TGTGCCAGCAGTGAATATCTGATAGCGGGGGCCGGGGAGCTGTTTTTT. This gives the protein CASSEYLIAGAGELFF.

This chain connects TRBV12-3 or TRBV12-4 to TRBJ2-3; D not certain. The CDR3 loop spans 14 amino acids. The V end lost 1 base, the J end lost 4 bases, and 9 bases lay between the germline ends. This chain's CDR3 is CASSLDGTPDTQYF. DNA for the CDR3: TGTGCCAGCAGTTTAGACGGCACCCCAGATACGCAGTATTTT.

This clonotype was recorded a few times. This chain joins TRBV18 and TRBJ2-1; no firm D call. The germline V and J ends were trimmed by 2 bases and 4 bases, with 12 bases remaining between them. Germline V CDR1 and CDR2: KGHSH, LQKENI. This CDR3 region has 15 residues. Here the CDR3 reads CASSPDNSLYNEQFF. DNA of the CDR3: TGTGCCAGCTCACCAGATAACAGCCTATACAATGAGCAGTTCTTC.

This clonotype has more than one count but fewer than ten. The chain links TRBV6-1 to TRBJ2-7, with 10 bases lining up with TRBD1. The V gene end was trimmed by 5 bases and the J gene end by 12 bases; junction bases not matched to a gene: 13. The CDR3 runs 14 residues. The germline gives CDR1 MNHNS, CDR2 SASEGT. This CDR3 is CASSFFPGTGDPYV. The CDR3 nucleotides read TGTGCCAGCAGTTTTTTCCCCGGGACAGGGGATCCGTACGTC.

J is TRBJ2-2 and V is TRBV11-2; D not resolved. Per the germline V gene, CDR1 is SGHAT and CDR2 is FQNNGV. This CDR3 comprises 17 residues. Between the trimmed V and J ends, which lost 0 bases and 3 bases, there was a span of 14 bases. CDR3: CASSLDPTFRYTGELFF. The CDR3 DNA reads as TGTGCCAGCAGCTTAGATCCCACTTTTCGATACACCGGGGAGCTGTTTTTT.

The rearrangement uses TRBV19 and TRBJ1-1; the D gene is possibly TRBD1 (5 bases). V was shortened by 6 bases and J by 1 base, with 15 bases between the two germline ends. The V gene's germline CDR1 is LNHDA and CDR2 SQIVND (reference sequence). The CDR3 has 15 residues. CDR3 DNA sequence: TGTGCCAGTAGCATAAATTACAGGTCGAACACTGAAGCTTTCTTT. It is translated as CASSINYRSNTEAFF.

The chain couples TRBV5-1 to TRBJ2-3; TRBD1 matches at 12 bases. The CDR3 runs 18 residues. Losses at the gene ends were 3 bases for V and 4 bases for J; bases not matched to a gene: 12. CDR1 is SGHRS and CDR2 is YFSETQ in the germline V gene. The CDR3: CASSSTPGQGARADTQYF. The CDR3 DNA follows: TGCGCCAGCAGCTCCACACCGGGACAGGGGGCAAGGGCAGATACGCAGTATTTT.

Only a few counts were recorded for this clonotype. The chain has TRBV27 and TRBJ2-1; no reliable D call. Germline CDR1 reads MNHEY; CDR2 reads SMNVEV (reference sequence). There are 14 residues in the CDR3. V was clipped by 3 bases and J by 10 bases, with 16 bases between them. The CDR3 nucleotides read TGTGCCAGCAGTTTTGGGGTCTTCAGTGGGGAGCAGTTCTTC. Protein: CASSFGVFSGEQFF.

This clonotype was seen repeatedly, ten times or more. This rearrangement joins TRBV7-9 to TRBJ1-1, with D tentatively TRBD1 (5 bases). The CDR3 length is 16 residues. The V gene's germline CDR1 is SEHNR and CDR2 FQNEAQ (reference sequence). The V end was cut by 5 bases, the J end by 2 bases, with 18 bases between. CDR3 sequence (DNA): TGTGCCAGCAGCCAGTTGAGGGGATCCCGAAACACTGAAGCTTTCTTT. It is translated as CASSQLRGSRNTEAFF.

The V gene is TRBV25-1, the J gene TRBJ1-6, with 9 bases identical to TRBD1. J was trimmed by 9 bases and V by 8 bases; bases with no gene match: 8. CDR3 length: 14 residues. Germline-derived CDR1 and CDR2 are MGHDK and SYGVNS. CDR3 coding DNA: TGTGCCAGCCGGGTGGGGACAGGGTCTTCACCCCTCCACTTT. This codes for CASRVGTGSSPLHF.

This clonotype was recorded many times. The chain has TRBV12-3 or TRBV12-4 and TRBJ1-1, with D uncertain. This CDR3 comprises 12 residues. V gave up 7 bases and J gave up 5 bases, with 11 bases separating them. The DNA of the CDR3 is TGTGCCAGCACCCGCGTCGGAACTGAAGCTTTCTTT. Its translation is CASTRVGTEAFF.

The chain recombines TRBV19 with TRBJ1-3, with 10 bases identical to TRBD1. The V gene end was trimmed by 3 bases and the J gene end by 8 bases; junction bases not matched to a gene: 7. This CDR3 has 15 residues. CDR1 LNHDA and CDR2 SQIVND come from the germline V gene (reference sequence). The CDR3 bases are TGTGCCAGTAGTATCCGGGACAGGGGTATCCACACCATATATTTT. Translation gives CASSIRDRGIHTIYF.

This chain joins TRBV29-1 and TRBJ2-1; the match to TRBD2 covers 13 bases. Germline CDR1 reads SQVTM; CDR2 reads ANQGSEA. The CDR3 sequence is 16 residues long. The junction had 4 bases not matched to a gene; V was cut back by 3 bases and J by 2 bases. Here the CDR3 DNA reads TGCAGCGTTGAGGGGACTAGCGGGGTCCCCTACAATGAGCAGTTCTTC. Residues: CSVEGTSGVPYNEQFF.

This chain connects TRBV24-1 to TRBJ2-4, with D possibly being TRBD2 (6 bases). Germline-derived CDR1 and CDR2 are KGHDR and SFDVKD. The CDR3 loop spans 15 amino acids. The V end lost 7 bases, the J end lost 0 bases, and 12 bases lay between the germline ends. CDR3 in amino acids: CATRPAGRAKNIQYF. CDR3 in DNA: TGTGCCACCAGGCCGGCGGGACGAGCCAAAAACATTCAGTACTTC.

This clonotype was detected ten times or more. This CDR3 reads CASSRPGGPVDEQFF. DNA of the CDR3: TGTGCCAGCAGCCGACCCGGGGGCCCGGTTGATGAGCAGTTCTTC. This chain uses TRBV7-8 with TRBJ2-1; D possibly uses TRBD1 or TRBD2 (6 bases each). The CDR3 spans 15 residues. Germline CDR1 reads SGHVS; CDR2 reads FQNEAQ. Deletions cut 5 bases from V and 8 bases from J, with 19 bases between.

This clonotype has at least ten counts. This rearrangement joins TRBV7-6 to TRBJ1-1; D ambiguous. The CDR3 sequence is 13 residues long. CDR1 SGHVS and CDR2 FNYEAQ come from the germline V gene. V lost 0 bases and J 5 bases, leaving 7 bases between the germline ends. The CDR3 DNA is TGTGCCAGCAGCTTAGCAATGATTACTGAAGCTTTCTTT. Amino acid sequence: CASSLAMITEAFF.

The chain carries TRBV7-9 and TRBJ2-5; D remains unclear. The germline CDR1 and CDR2 sequences are SEHNR and FQNEAQ (reference sequence). The CDR3 length is 11 residues. Trimming took off 4 bases at V and 6 bases at J, with 6 bases between the two ends. The CDR3 coding sequence is TGTGCCAGCAGCTATGGGCAGACCCAGTACTTC. Its translation is CASSYGQTQYF.